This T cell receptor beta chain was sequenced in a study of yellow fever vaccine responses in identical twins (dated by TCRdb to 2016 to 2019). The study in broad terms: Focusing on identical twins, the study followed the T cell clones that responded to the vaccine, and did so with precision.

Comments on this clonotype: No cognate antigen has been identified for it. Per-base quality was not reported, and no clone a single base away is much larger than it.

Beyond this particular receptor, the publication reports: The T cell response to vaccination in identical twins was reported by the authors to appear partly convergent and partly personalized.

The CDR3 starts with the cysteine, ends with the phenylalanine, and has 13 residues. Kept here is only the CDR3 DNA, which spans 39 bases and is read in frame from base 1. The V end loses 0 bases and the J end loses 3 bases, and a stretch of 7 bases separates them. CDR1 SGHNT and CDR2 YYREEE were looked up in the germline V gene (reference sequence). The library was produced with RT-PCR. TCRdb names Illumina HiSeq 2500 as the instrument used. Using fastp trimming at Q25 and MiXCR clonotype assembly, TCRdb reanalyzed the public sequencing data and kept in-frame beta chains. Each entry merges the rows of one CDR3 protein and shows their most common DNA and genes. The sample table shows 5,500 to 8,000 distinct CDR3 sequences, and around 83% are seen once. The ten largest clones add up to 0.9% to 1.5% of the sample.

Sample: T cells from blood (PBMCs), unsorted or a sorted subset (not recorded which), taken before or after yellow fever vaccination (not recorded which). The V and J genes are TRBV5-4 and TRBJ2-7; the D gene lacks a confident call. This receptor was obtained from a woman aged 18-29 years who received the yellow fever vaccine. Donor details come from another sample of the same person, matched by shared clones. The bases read TGTGCCAGCAGCTTGGCCGGCCTCTACGAGCAGTACTTC. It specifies CASSLAGLYEQYF.